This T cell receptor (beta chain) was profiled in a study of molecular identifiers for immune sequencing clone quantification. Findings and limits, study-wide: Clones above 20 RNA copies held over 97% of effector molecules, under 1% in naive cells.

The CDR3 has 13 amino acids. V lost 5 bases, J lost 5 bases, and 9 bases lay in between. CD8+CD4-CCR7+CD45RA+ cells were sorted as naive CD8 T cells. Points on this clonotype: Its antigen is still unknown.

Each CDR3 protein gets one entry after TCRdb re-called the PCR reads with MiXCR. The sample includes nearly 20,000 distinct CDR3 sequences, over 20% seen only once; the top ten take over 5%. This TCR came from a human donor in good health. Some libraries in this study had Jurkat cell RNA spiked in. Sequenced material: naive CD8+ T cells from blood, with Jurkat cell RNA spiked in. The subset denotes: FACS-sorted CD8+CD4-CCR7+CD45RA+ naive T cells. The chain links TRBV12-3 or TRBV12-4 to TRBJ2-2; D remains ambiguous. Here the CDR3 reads CASSASLTGELFF. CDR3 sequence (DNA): TGTGCCAGCAGTGCCTCATTAACCGGGGAGCTGTTTTTT.